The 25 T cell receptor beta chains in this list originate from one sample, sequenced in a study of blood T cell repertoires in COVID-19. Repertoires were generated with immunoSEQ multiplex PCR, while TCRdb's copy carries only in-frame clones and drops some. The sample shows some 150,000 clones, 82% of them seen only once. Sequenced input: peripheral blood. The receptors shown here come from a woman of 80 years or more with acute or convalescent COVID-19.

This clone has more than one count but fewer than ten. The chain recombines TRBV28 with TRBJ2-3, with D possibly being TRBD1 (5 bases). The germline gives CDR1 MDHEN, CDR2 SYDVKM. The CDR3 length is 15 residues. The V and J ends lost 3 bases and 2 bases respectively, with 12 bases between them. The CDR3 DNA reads TGTGCCAGCAGTTTTTTGGGGCTTGACACAGATACGCAGTATTTT. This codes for CASSFLGLDTDTQYF.

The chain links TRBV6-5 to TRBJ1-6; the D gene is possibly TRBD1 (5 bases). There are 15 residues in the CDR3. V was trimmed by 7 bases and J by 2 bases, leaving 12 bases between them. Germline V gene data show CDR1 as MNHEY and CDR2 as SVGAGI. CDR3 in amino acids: CASKWGETYNSPLHF. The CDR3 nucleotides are TGTGCCAGCAAGTGGGGGGAGACCTATAATTCACCCCTCCACTTT.

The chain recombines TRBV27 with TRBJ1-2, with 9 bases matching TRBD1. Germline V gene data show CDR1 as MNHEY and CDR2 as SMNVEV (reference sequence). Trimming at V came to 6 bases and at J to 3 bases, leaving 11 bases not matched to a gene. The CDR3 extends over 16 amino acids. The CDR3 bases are TGTGCCAGCAGACCCGGGACAGGGAGGGGAGACTATGGCTACACCTTC. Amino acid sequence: CASRPGTGRGDYGYTF.

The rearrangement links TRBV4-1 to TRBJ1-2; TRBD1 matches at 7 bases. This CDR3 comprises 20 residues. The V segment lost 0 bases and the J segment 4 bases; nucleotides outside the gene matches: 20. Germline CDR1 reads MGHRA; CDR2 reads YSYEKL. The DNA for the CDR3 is TGCGCCAGCAGCCAAGATCTTATTCGACGAAAGACAGGGATAGGCTATGGCTACACCTTC. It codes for CASSQDLIRRKTGIGYGYTF.

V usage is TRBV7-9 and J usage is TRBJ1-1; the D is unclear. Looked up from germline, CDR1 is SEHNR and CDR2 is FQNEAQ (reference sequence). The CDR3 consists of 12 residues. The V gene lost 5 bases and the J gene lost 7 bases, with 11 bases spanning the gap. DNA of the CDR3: TGTGCCAGCAGCCCAGAGAGCGATGAAGCTTTCTTT. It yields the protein CASSPESDEAFF.

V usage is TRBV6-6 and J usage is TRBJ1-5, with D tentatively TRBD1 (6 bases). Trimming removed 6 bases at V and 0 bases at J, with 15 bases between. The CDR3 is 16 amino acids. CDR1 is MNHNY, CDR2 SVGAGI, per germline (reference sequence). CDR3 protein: CASSSLQGLSNQPQHF. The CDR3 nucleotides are TGTGCCAGCAGCTCCCTTCAGGGGCTTAGCAATCAGCCCCAGCATTTT.

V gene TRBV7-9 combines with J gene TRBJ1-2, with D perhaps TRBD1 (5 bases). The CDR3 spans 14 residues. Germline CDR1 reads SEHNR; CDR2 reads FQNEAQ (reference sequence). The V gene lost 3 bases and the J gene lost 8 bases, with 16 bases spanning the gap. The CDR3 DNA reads TGTGCCAGCAGCTTCCTTCAGGGCTTAGAGGGCTACACCTTC. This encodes CASSFLQGLEGYTF.

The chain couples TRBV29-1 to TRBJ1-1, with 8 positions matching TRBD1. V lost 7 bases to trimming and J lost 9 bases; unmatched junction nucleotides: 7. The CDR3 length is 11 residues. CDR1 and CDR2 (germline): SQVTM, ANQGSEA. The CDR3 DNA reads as TGCAGCGCAGGACAGGGTACGAAAGCTTTCTTT. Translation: CSAGQGTKAFF.

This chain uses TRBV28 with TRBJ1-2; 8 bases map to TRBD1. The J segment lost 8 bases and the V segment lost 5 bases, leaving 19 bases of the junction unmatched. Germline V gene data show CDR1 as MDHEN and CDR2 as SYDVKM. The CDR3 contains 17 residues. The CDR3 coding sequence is TGTGCCAGCAGTCTGACCGGGACAGGTCGCTTAGGGGGGGGCTACACCTTC. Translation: CASSLTGTGRLGGGYTF.

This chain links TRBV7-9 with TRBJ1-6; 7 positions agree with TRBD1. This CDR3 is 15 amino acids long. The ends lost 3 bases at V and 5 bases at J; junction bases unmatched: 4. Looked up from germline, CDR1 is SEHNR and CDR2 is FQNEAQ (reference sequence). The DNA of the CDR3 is TGTGCCAGCAGCTTGGGACAGAGTAATAATTCACCCCTCCACTTT. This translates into CASSLGQSNNSPLHF.

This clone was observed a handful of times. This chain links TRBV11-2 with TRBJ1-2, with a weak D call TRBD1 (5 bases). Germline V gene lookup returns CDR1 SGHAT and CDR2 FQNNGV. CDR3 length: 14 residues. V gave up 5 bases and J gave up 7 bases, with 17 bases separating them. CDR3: CASSRAGKWGGYTF. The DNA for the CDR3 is TGTGCCAGCAGCCGAGCAGGGAAGTGGGGTGGCTACACCTTC.

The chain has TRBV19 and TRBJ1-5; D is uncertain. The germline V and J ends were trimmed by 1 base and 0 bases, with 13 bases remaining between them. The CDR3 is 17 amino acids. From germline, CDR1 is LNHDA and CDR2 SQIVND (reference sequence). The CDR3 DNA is TGTGCCAGTAGTATAGTACACGAGGCGTATAGCAATCAGCCCCAGCATTTT. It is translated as CASSIVHEAYSNQPQHF.

The CDR3 DNA reads as TGTGCCAGCAGCTTCTCTTTGGGGGCCCCCCCAGATACGCAGTATTTT. It codes for CASSFSLGAPPDTQYF. The chain couples TRBV7-2 to TRBJ2-3; tentatively, D is TRBD1 (6 bases). Germline V lookup: CDR1 SGHTA, CDR2 FQGNSA. CDR3 length: 16 residues. V lost 3 bases, J lost 4 bases, and 17 bases lay in between. The whole variable domain, remainder taken from reference TRBV7-2 and TRBJ2-3, is GAGVSQSPSNKVTEKGKDVELRCDPISGHTALYWYRQSLGQGLEFLIYFQGNSAPDKSGLPSDRFSAERTGGSVSTLTIQRTQQEDSAVYLCASSFSLGAPPDTQYFGPGTRLTVL.

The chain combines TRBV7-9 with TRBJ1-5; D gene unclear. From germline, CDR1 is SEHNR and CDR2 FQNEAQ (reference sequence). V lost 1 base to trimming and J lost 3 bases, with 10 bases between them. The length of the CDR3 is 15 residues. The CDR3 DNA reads TGTGCCAGCAGCTTAGGCGGGCTACCCAATCAGCCCCAGCATTTT. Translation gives CASSLGGLPNQPQHF.

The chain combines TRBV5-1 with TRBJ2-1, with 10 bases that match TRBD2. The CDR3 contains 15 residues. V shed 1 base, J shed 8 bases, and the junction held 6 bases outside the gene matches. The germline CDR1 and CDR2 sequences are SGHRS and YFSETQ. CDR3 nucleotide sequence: TGCGCCAGCAGCTTGCAAGCGGGAGGGCGAGATGAGCAGTTCTTC. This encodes CASSLQAGGRDEQFF. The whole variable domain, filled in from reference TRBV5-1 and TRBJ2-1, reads KAGVTQTPRYLIKTRGQQVTLSCSPISGHRSVSWYQQTPGQGLQFLFEYFSETQRNKGNFPGRFSGRQFSNSRSEMNVSTLELGDSALYLCASSLQAGGRDEQFFGPGTRLTVL.

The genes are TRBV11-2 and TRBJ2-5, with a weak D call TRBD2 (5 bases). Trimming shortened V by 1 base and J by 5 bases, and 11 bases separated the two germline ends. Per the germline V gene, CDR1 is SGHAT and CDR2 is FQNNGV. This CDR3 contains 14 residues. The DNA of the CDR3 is TGTGCCAGCAGCTTAGTTCGGGGATCGGAGACCCAGTACTTC. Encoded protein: CASSLVRGSETQYF. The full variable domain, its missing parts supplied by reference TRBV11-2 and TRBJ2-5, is EAGVAQSPRYKIIEKRQSVAFWCNPISGHATLYWYQQILGQGPKLLIQFQNNGVVDDSQLPKDRFSAERLKGVDSTLKIQPAKLEDSAVYLCASSLVRGSETQYFGPGTRLLVL.

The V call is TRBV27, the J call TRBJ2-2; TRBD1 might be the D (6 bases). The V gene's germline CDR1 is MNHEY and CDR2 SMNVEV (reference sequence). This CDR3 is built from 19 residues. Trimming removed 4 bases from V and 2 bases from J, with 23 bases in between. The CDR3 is CASSSRTETTIYNTGELFF. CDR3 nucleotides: TGTGCCAGCAGTTCGAGGACAGAAACGACAATATATAACACCGGGGAGCTGTTTTTT.

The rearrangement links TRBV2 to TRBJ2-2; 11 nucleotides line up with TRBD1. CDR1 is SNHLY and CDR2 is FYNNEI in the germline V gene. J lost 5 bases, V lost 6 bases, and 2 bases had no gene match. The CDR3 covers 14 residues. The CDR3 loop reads CASRRDRGTGELFF. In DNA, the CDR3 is TGTGCCAGCAGAAGGGACAGGGGGACCGGGGAGCTGTTTTTT.

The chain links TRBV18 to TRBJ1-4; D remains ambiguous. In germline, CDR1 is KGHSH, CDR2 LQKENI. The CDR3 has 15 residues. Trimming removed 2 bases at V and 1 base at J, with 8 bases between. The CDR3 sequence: CASSPDRVTNEKLFF. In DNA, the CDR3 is TGTGCCAGCTCACCAGATCGGGTAACTAATGAAAAACTGTTTTTT.

For the CDR3, the DNA is TGTGCCAGCAGTACCAACAGGGATATGGATTCACCCCTCCACTTT. It encodes CASSTNRDMDSPLHF. The gene calls are TRBV6-6 and TRBJ1-6, with D perhaps TRBD1 (6 bases). V was shortened by 5 bases and J by 8 bases, with 16 bases between the two germline ends. The CDR3 spans 15 residues. CDR1 is MNHNY and CDR2 is SVGAGI in the germline V gene (reference sequence).

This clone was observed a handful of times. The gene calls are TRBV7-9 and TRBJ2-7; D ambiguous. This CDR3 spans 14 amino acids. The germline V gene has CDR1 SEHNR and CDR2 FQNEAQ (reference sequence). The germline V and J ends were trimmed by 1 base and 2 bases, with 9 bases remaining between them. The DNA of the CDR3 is TGTGCCAGCAGCTTAGACCAGAACACCTACGAGCAGTACTTC. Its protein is CASSLDQNTYEQYF.

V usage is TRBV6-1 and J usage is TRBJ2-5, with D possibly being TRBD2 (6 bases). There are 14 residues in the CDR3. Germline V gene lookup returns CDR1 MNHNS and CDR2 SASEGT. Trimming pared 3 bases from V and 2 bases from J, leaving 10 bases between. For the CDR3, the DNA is TGTGCCAGCAGTGACCCGGGGAGGCAAGAGACCCAGTACTTC. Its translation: CASSDPGRQETQYF.

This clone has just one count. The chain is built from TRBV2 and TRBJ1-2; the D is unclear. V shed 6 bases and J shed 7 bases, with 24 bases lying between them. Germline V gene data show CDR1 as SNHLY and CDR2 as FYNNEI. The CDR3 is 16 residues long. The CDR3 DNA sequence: TGTGCCAGCAGGATCCGGCCCGGGTCTATAACCTCTGGCTACACCTTC. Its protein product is CASRIRPGSITSGYTF. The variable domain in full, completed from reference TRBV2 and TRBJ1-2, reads EPEVTQTPSHQVTQMGQEVILRCVPISNHLYFYWYRQILGQKVEFLVSFYNNEISEKSEIFDDQFSVERPDGSNFTLKIRSTKLEDSAMYFCASRIRPGSITSGYTFGSGTRLTVV.

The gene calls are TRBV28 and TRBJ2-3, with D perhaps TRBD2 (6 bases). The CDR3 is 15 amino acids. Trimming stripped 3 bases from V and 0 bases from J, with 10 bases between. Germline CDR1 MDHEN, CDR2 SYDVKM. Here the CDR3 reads CASSFWGVSTDTQYF. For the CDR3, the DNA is TGTGCCAGCAGTTTCTGGGGGGTCAGCACAGATACGCAGTATTTT.

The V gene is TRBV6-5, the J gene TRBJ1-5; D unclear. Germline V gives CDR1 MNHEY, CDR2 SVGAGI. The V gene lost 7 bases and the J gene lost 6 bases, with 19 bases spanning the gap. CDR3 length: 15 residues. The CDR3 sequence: CASTLLLGSGQPQHF. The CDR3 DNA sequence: TGTGCCAGCACCCTGTTGCTGGGTTCGGGTCAGCCCCAGCATTTT.